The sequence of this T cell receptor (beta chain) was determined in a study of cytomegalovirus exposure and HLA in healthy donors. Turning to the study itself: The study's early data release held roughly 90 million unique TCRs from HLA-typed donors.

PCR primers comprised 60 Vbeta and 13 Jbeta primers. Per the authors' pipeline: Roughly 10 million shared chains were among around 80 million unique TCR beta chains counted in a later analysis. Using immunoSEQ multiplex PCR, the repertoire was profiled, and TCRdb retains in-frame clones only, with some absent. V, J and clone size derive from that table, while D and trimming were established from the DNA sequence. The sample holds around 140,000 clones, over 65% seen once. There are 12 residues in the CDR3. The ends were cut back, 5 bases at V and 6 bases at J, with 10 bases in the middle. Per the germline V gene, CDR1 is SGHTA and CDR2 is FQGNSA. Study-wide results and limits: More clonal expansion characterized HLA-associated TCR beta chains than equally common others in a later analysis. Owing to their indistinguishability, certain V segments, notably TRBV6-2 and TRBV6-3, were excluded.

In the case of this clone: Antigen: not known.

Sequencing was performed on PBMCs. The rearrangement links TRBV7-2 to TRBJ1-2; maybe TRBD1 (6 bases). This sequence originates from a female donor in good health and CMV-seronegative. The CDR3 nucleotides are TGTGCCAGCAGCCAACACAGGGATGGCTACACCTTC. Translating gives CASSQHRDGYTF.